This T cell receptor (beta chain) was sequenced in a study of blood T cells in healthy people across ages. A sample-barcoded 5' primer and a J-beta primer mix were used in a second PCR of roughly 7 to 11 cycles. One entry per CDR3 protein results from TCRdb running MiXCR on the 5' RACE reads. This sample has 600,000 to 850,000 distinct CDR3 sequences; 20% to 25% occur once, and the top ten carry around 9.2%. This CDR3 comprises 14 residues. Germline V lookup: CDR1 MGHDK, CDR2 SYGVNS. Trimming stripped 2 bases from V and 4 bases from J, with 6 bases between. These data were likewise used in another study, on T cells of mothers and their children. From that study: A few healthy Caucasian mothers gave samples, and so did their six children.

This receptor was obtained from a boy aged 5-17 years in good health. The chain uses TRBV25-1 and TRBJ1-6, with a possible D match to TRBD1 (5 bases). The specimen was blood. In DNA, the CDR3 is TGTGCCAGCAGTGAACGACAGTATAATTCACCCCTCCACTTT. Translated: CASSERQYNSPLHF. The whole variable domain, remainder taken from reference TRBV25-1 and TRBJ1-6, is EADIYQTPRYLVIGTGKKITLECSQTMGHDKMYWYQQDPGMELHLIHYSYGVNSTEKGDLSSESTVSRIRTEHFPLTLESARPSHTSQYLCASSERQYNSPLHFGNGTRLTVT.